The next 21 T cell receptor beta chains were all read from a single sample in a study of blood T cell repertoires in COVID-19. The method was immunoSEQ multiplex PCR; TCRdb's version includes in-frame clones alone and lacks a portion of them. The repertoire holds more than 20,000 clones, with about 88% as singletons. Specimen: peripheral blood. All receptors derive from a human donor in a cohort sampled during active COVID-19.

The chain has TRBV5-5 and TRBJ1-4; maybe TRBD1 (6 bases). The germline V and J ends were trimmed by 3 bases and 7 bases, with 16 bases remaining between them. Germline lookup yields CDR1 SGHKS and CDR2 YYEKEE (reference sequence). The CDR3 loop spans 15 amino acids. The CDR3 coding sequence is TGTGCCAGCAGCTGGGGACAAAGGAGTGGTGAAAAACTGTTTTTT. Encoded protein: CASSWGQRSGEKLFF.

Only a few counts were recorded for this clone. The chain uses TRBV27 and TRBJ1-5; D is undetermined. V was cut by 4 bases and J by 0 bases, with 7 bases left in between. Germline CDR1 and CDR2: MNHEY and SMNVEV (reference sequence). This CDR3 has 14 amino acids. CDR3 amino acids: CASSSTSSNQPQHF. CDR3 coding DNA: TGTGCCAGCAGTTCCACTTCTAGCAATCAGCCCCAGCATTTT.

The chain couples TRBV28 to TRBJ2-1; possible D gene TRBD2, 6 bases. CDR3 size: 13 residues. The germline V gene has CDR1 MDHEN and CDR2 SYDVKM. The germline V and J ends were trimmed by 6 bases and 8 bases, with 14 bases remaining between them. The CDR3 loop is CASRLGGGDEQFF. Written as DNA, the CDR3 is TGTGCCAGCAGACTTGGCGGAGGGGATGAGCAGTTCTTC. Combining the CDR3 with reference TRBV28 and TRBJ2-1 gives the whole variable domain DVKVTQSSRYLVKRTGEKVFLECVQDMDHENMFWYRQDPGLGLRLIYFSYDVKMKEKGDIPEGYSVSREKKERFSLILESASTNQTSMYLCASRLGGGDEQFFGPGTRLTVL.

The chain combines TRBV5-1 with TRBJ1-4; TRBD1 aligns across 8 bases. J was trimmed by 7 bases and V by 0 bases; bases with no gene match: 2. Germline lookup yields CDR1 SGHRS and CDR2 YFSETQ. This CDR3 contains 14 residues. CDR3 coding DNA: TGCGCCAGCAGCTTGGGACAGGGGACTGAAAAACTGTTTTTT. Protein product: CASSLGQGTEKLFF. The full variable domain, in which reference TRBV5-1 and TRBJ1-4 provide the parts outside the CDR3, is KAGVTQTPRYLIKTRGQQVTLSCSPISGHRSVSWYQQTPGQGLQFLFEYFSETQRNKGNFPGRFSGRQFSNSRSEMNVSTLELGDSALYLCASSLGQGTEKLFFGSGTQLSVL.

The chain couples TRBV6-2 or TRBV6-3 to TRBJ2-1; 9 positions agree with TRBD2. V dropped 2 bases and J dropped 5; count of bases not matched to a gene: 7. CDR1 and CDR2 from the germline V gene are MNHEY and SVGEGT. The CDR3 runs 16 residues. CDR3 sequence: CASSYASGRTNNEQFF. DNA for the CDR3: TGTGCCAGCAGTTACGCCAGCGGGAGGACCAACAATGAGCAGTTCTTC.

Here the CDR3 DNA reads TGTGCCAGCAGGCGGGGAGGACTAGCGGATTCCTACGAGCAGTACTTC. It is translated as CASRRGGLADSYEQYF. V gene TRBV25-1 combines with J gene TRBJ2-7, with 10 bases matching TRBD2. Per germline, CDR1 MGHDK and CDR2 SYGVNS. J gave up 1 base and V 6 bases, and 9 bases lay outside the gene matches. The CDR3 runs 16 residues.

CDR3 coding DNA: TGTGCCAGCTCACTAGCCAGGGCGAACACTGAAGCTTTCTTT. Translation: CASSLARANTEAFF. This chain links TRBV18 with TRBJ1-1, with D possibly matching TRBD1 (5 bases). Trimming took 4 bases from V and 1 from J, leaving 10 bases between them. The length of the CDR3 is 14 residues. The germline gives CDR1 KGHSH, CDR2 LQKENI.

This chain joins TRBV7-3 and TRBJ2-3, with 8 bases fitting TRBD2. CDR3 length equals 15 residues. In germline, CDR1 is SGHTA, CDR2 FQGTGA. After removal of 0 bases from V and 5 bases from J, the junction contained 4 bases not matched to a gene. DNA for the CDR3: TGTGCCAGCAGCTTAACAACTAGCGGTGGAGATACGCAGTATTTT. It codes for CASSLTTSGGDTQYF.

This chain connects TRBV19 to TRBJ2-7; 7 bases agree with TRBD1. CDR1 is LNHDA, CDR2 SQIVND, per germline (reference sequence). CDR3 size: 15 residues. The ends lost 6 bases at V and 2 bases at J; junction bases unmatched: 10. The CDR3 here is CASRGTGTDTYEQYF. CDR3 bases: TGTGCCAGTAGGGGGACCGGGACAGATACCTACGAGCAGTACTTC.

The V and J genes are TRBV5-6 and TRBJ2-5; possibly TRBD1 for D (7 bases). CDR1 and CDR2 from the germline V gene are SGHDT and YYEEEE. V was pared by 0 bases and J by 3 bases, with 12 bases between. The CDR3 has 15 residues. CDR3 sequence (DNA): TGTGCCAGCAGCTTGGGAACCAGGGGGGAAGAGACCCAGTACTTC. Its translation is CASSLGTRGEETQYF.

V usage is TRBV20-1 and J usage is TRBJ1-1, with D uncertain. This CDR3 has 10 residues. Per the germline V gene, CDR1 is DFQATT and CDR2 is SNEGSKA (reference sequence). V dropped 3 bases and J dropped 10 bases, with 9 bases sitting between them. In DNA form, the CDR3 reads TGCAGTGCTAGCAGGATGCGAGCTTTCTTT. Protein: CSASRMRAFF.

J is TRBJ2-1 and V is TRBV6-6; TRBD2 is a possible D gene (7 bases). This CDR3 has 16 amino acids. V lost 5 bases to trimming and J lost 4 bases, with 18 bases between them. Germline V gene data show CDR1 as MNHNY and CDR2 as SVGAGI (reference sequence). The CDR3 loop reads CASSHKGGPTYNEQFF. The CDR3, as DNA: TGTGCCAGCAGTCACAAGGGGGGGCCGACGTACAATGAGCAGTTCTTC.

V usage is TRBV19 and J usage is TRBJ2-3; TRBD1 matches at 10 bases. The CDR3 totals 19 residues. Germline trimming cut 4 bases from V and 1 base from J; bases unmatched to any gene: 14. Germline V CDR1 and CDR2: LNHDA, SQIVND (reference sequence). The CDR3: CASSTPYNRDRGGTDTQYF. In nucleotides, the CDR3 is TGTGCCAGTAGTACTCCGTATAACCGGGACAGGGGAGGCACAGATACGCAGTATTTT.

This clone occurred once. The rearrangement links TRBV19 to TRBJ2-7, with TRBD1 matching 7 bases. Germline CDR1 LNHDA, CDR2 SQIVND (reference sequence). V lost 5 bases to trimming and J lost 0 bases; unmatched junction nucleotides: 7. This CDR3 has 15 amino acids. This chain's CDR3 is CASSLRTGSSYEQYF. In DNA form, the CDR3 reads TGTGCCAGTAGTCTTCGGACAGGAAGCTCCTACGAGCAGTACTTC.

This chain joins TRBV30 and TRBJ1-1; no definite D call. Germline V gene data show CDR1 as GTSNPN and CDR2 as SVGIG (reference sequence). The CDR3 spans 12 residues. Trimming removed 2 bases from V and 2 bases from J, with 6 bases in between. The CDR3 protein is CAWSRENTEAFF. In DNA, the CDR3 is TGTGCCTGGAGTAGAGAAAACACTGAAGCTTTCTTT.

CDR3 protein: CASSQVLAGGGEQFF. The CDR3 DNA is TGTGCCAGCAGCCAAGTTTTAGCGGGGGGTGGTGAGCAGTTCTTC. J is TRBJ2-1 and V is TRBV4-2; 10 positions agree with TRBD2. The germline gives CDR1 LGHNA, CDR2 YNFKEQ. This CDR3 contains 15 residues. The V segment lost 1 base and the J segment 9 bases; nucleotides outside the gene matches: 6.

This rearrangement joins TRBV28 to TRBJ2-4; 11 positions agree with TRBD2. V lost 10 bases, J lost 0 bases, and 8 bases stayed unmatched. The germline V gene has CDR1 MDHEN and CDR2 SYDVKM. The CDR3 consists of 16 residues. CDR3 region: CATKLAGGGAKNIQYF. The CDR3 nucleotides read TGTGCCACCAAATTAGCGGGAGGGGGAGCCAAAAACATTCAGTACTTC. The complete variable domain, with remaining parts taken from reference TRBV28 and TRBJ2-4, reads DVKVTQSSRYLVKRTGEKVFLECVQDMDHENMFWYRQDPGLGLRLIYFSYDVKMKEKGDIPEGYSVSREKKERFSLILESASTNQTSMYLCATKLAGGGAKNIQYFGAGTRLSVL.

In its sample, this clone was seen a few times. The chain has TRBV27 and TRBJ1-2, with 9 bases lining up with TRBD1. Germline loops: CDR1 MNHEY, CDR2 SMNVEV (reference sequence). This CDR3 spans 18 amino acids. Trimming took 5 bases from V and 1 from J; bases not matched to a gene: 14. The CDR3 loop reads CASSPSYRGLHYNYGYTF. For the CDR3, the DNA is TGTGCCAGCAGTCCGAGCTACAGGGGGCTGCACTATAACTATGGCTACACCTTC.

The J gene is TRBJ1-5, the V gene TRBV28, with 11 positions matching TRBD1. In germline, CDR1 is MDHEN, CDR2 SYDVKM. The CDR3 runs 16 residues. V gave up 6 bases and J gave up 1 base; unmatched junction bases: 5. CDR3 coding DNA: TGTGCCAGCAGCGTGGACAGGGGGCAAAGCAATCAGCCCCAGCATTTT. Translation gives CASSVDRGQSNQPQHF.

The chain links TRBV5-1 to TRBJ2-1; 10 positions match TRBD2. V lost 4 bases, J lost 1 base, and 14 bases stayed unmatched. The CDR3 extends over 19 amino acids. CDR1 and CDR2 (germline): SGHRS, YFSETQ. CDR3 residues: CASSRVNGLAGVSYNEQFF. Here the CDR3 DNA reads TGCGCCAGCAGCAGGGTGAACGGGCTAGCGGGGGTTTCCTACAATGAGCAGTTCTTC.

The rearrangement joins TRBV9 to TRBJ2-1; 9 nucleotides agree with TRBD2. The CDR3 is 15 residues long. Germline CDR1 and CDR2: SGDLS and YYNGEE. Germline trimming cut 5 bases from V and 1 base from J; bases unmatched to any gene: 4. This chain's CDR3 is CASSQSGGSYNEQFF. CDR3 bases: TGTGCCAGCAGTCAAAGCGGGGGGTCCTACAATGAGCAGTTCTTC.